The rows below give T cell receptor beta chains drawn from one sample of a study of CD8+ T cells in alopecia areata. Assay used: immunoSEQ multiplex PCR; TCRdb lists only in-frame clones, some missing. The table includes 60,000 to 90,000 clones, approximately 66% detected once. Sequencing was performed on CD8+ T cells sorted from blood, taken at week 24, from a patient treated with tofacitinib. All receptors derive from a human donor with alopecia areata. CDR3s include the opening cysteine and the closing phenylalanine or tryptophan. A D gene is named only where the DNA matches it firmly. Size is stated for part of the rows, as once, few or many counts, or as a class when the clone is expanded.

size | D | J | V | DNA | CDR3
few | TRBD2 | TRBJ2-6 | TRBV7-9 | TGCGCCAGCAGCCAAGTCGGGACTAGCTCTGGGGCCAACGTCCTGACTTTC | CASSQVGTSSGANVLTF
NA | TRBD1 | TRBJ2-2 | TRBV9 | TGTGCCAGCAGCGTTGGAGACAGGGGGCTCACCGGGGAGCTGTTTTTT | CASSVGDRGLTGELFF
NA | TRBD1 | TRBJ2-7 | TRBV5-5 | TGTGCCAGCAGCTCCGGACAGGGACCCTACGAGCAGTACTTC | CASSSGQGPYEQYF
few | NA | TRBJ2-7 | TRBV23-1 | TGCGCCAGCAGTCAACCCGCCTGGATGCCGGGCGAGCAGTACTTC | CASSQPAWMPGEQYF
NA | NA | TRBJ2-7 | TRBV27 | TGTGCCAGCAGTTCGATTTACGAGCAGTACTTC | CASSSIYEQYF
NA | TRBD1 | TRBJ2-3 | TRBV7-9 | TGTGCCAGCAGCCCCGGGACAGCAGAGACGCAGTATTTT | CASSPGTAETQYF
NA | NA | TRBJ2-5 | TRBV2 | TGTGCCAGCAGTGAAGTAAGGGAGTACCAAGAGACCCAGTACTTC | CASSEVREYQETQYF
few | NA | TRBJ1-2 | TRBV14 | TGTGCCAGCAGCCAACTGTTGTCCTATGGCTACACCTTC | CASSQLLSYGYTF
few | TRBD2 | TRBJ2-1 | TRBV5-4 | TGTGCCAGCAGGTTTGGACTAGCGGAAGACAATGAGCAGTTCTTC | CASRFGLAEDNEQFF
once | NA | TRBJ2-1 | TRBV7-9 | TGTGCCAGCAGCTTAGAAGACGCCTTCTACAATGAGCAGTTCTTC | CASSLEDAFYNEQFF
NA | NA | TRBJ2-7 | TRBV2 | TGTGCCAGCAGCCCGGGACCAACCTACGAGCAGTACTTC | CASSPGPTYEQYF
NA | NA | TRBJ2-3 | TRBV4-3 | TGCGCCAGCAGCCAAGAACGGGCGACCCCAGTCCGAGATACGCAGTATTTT | CASSQERATPVRDTQYF
NA | TRBD1 | TRBJ2-5 | TRBV28 | TGTGCCAGCAGTTTCGCAGGGGGCTGGTACCAAGAGACCCAGTACTTC | CASSFAGGWYQETQYF
few | NA | TRBJ2-5 | TRBV7-2 | TGTGCCAGCAGCTTAGCGGGATTCAGCGGGTACCAAGAGACCCAGTACTTC | CASSLAGFSGYQETQYF
NA | NA | TRBJ1-5 | TRBV2 | TGTGCCAGCAGTGATACAGCGGAGCCCCAGCATTTT | CASSDTAEPQHF
NA | NA | TRBJ1-2 | TRBV9 | TGTGCCAGCAGCGCAGCGGAACACTATGGCTACACCTTC | CASSAAEHYGYTF
NA | NA | TRBJ1-1 | TRBV6-5 | TGTGCCAGCAGTTACGGCGGGGGGACTGAAGCTTTCTTT | CASSYGGGTEAFF
NA | TRBD1 | TRBJ2-7 | TRBV6-5 | TGTGCCAGCAGTGACAGGGGTCCCCACGAGCAGTACTTC | CASSDRGPHEQYF
once | TRBD1 | TRBJ2-3 | TRBV29-1 | TGCAGCGTCGAGGACAGGAGATACACAGATACGCAGTATTTT | CSVEDRRYTDTQYF
few | NA | TRBJ2-3 | TRBV14 | TGTGCCAGCAGCCAAGATAAGGGAATCCCCCCAGATACGCAGTATTTT | CASSQDKGIPPDTQYF
few | TRBD1 | TRBJ2-1 | TRBV29-1 | TGCAGCGTTGTCCGCACAGGGGGCTCCTACAATGAGCAGTTCTTC | CSVVRTGGSYNEQFF
NA | NA | TRBJ1-5 | TRBV7-9 | TGTGCCACGAGCTTAGGTAATCAGCCCCAGCATTTT | CATSLGNQPQHF
few | NA | TRBJ1-5 | TRBV27 | TGTGCCAGCAGTTTCAGTGGGACACCGAGGTATAGCAATCAGCCCCAGCATTTT | CASSFSGTPRYSNQPQHF
NA | NA | TRBJ2-5 | TRBV15 | TGTGCCACCAGCAGGGAGGGCCAGGAGACCCAGTACTTC | CATSREGQETQYF
NA | NA | TRBJ2-3 | TRBV30 | TGTGCCTGGAGTGTGGGCCAGGGAGTGGATACGCAGTATTTT | CAWSVGQGVDTQYF
NA | NA | TRBJ2-7 | TRBV29-1 | TGCAGCGTTCTTGGCCACGAGCAGTACTTC | CSVLGHEQYF